This TCR beta chain was identified in a study of T-cell memory formation after mild COVID-19. Study details: Clusters were largely donor specific.

The 5'RACE method, run with constant-segment primers, produced TCR alpha and TCR beta cDNA libraries (carrying sample barcodes and UMIs). MiXCR, applied by TCRdb to the 5' RACE reads, yields one record per CDR3 protein. This sample has nearly 110,000 distinct CDR3 sequences, with approximately 15% found just once. Whole-study findings and limits: Pre-infection memory carried some responding clones, suggesting that cross-reactive memory joined. For second-wave clones that peaked at day 37, SARS-CoV-2 specificity went unverified.

About this clonotype itself: Its antigen is currently unknown.

V shed 6 bases and J 0 bases; nucleotides not matched to a gene: 5. CDR1 and CDR2 (germline): SNHLY, FYNNEI. There are 14 residues in the CDR3. The specimen sequenced was PBMCs or a T cell subset sorted from them (not recorded which). This sequence originates from an adult woman who had mild COVID-19 (a few samples of this study predate the infection). Cell type and time point are not known. The chain employs TRBV2 and TRBJ2-7; 7 bases align to TRBD1. The CDR3 loop reads CASSPGQLSYEQYV. The DNA of the CDR3 is TGTGCCAGCAGCCCGGGACAGCTCTCCTACGAGCAGTACGTC.